This TCR beta chain came from a study of blood T cell repertoires in COVID-19. Study at large: Samples of COVID-19 (acute and convalescent) were obtained from the United States, Italy and Spain. Sources were T cells, B-cell-depleted T cells, or PBMCs; the material itself was cDNA or gDNA.

V gave up 5 bases and J gave up 5 bases, with 18 bases separating them. CDR1 and CDR2 (germline): MNHEY, SMNVEV (reference sequence). The CDR3 consists of 15 residues. Original handling: For nucleated cells, counts were estimated from reference gene primer amplification. Libraries were prepared by immunoSEQ multiplex PCR; TCRdb keeps only in-frame clonotypes and omits some of them. V, J and clone size reflect that table, while D and trimming were determined from the DNA. The table has some 81,000 clones, 90% to 95% seen once; the top ten hold around 4.2%. Sequencing used peripheral blood. The TCR comes from a human donor with active COVID-19. The donor label of this sample is uncertain. The chain has TRBV27 and TRBJ1-1, with a possible D match to TRBD1 (6 bases). The CDR3 loop reads CASSIAGAPRTEAFF. In DNA, the CDR3 is TGTGCCAGCAGTATAGCAGGGGCCCCGCGGACTGAAGCTTTCTTT.